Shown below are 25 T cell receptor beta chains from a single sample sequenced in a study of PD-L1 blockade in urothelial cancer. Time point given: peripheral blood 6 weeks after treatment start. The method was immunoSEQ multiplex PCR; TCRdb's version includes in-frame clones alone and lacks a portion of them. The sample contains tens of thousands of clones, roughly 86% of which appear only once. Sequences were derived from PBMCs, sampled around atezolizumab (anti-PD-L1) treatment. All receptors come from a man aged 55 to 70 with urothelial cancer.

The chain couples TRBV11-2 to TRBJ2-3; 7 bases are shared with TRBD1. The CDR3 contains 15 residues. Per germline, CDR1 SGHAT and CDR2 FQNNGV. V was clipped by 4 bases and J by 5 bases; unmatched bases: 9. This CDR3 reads CASSSLEGAGDTQYF. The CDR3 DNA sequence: TGTGCCAGCAGCTCCCTCGAGGGGGCAGGAGATACGCAGTATTTT.

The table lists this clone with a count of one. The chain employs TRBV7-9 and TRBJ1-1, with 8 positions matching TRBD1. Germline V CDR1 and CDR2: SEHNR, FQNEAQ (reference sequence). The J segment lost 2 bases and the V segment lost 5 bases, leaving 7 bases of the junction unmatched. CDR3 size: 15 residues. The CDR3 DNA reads TGTGCCAGCAGCCAAGGACAGGGAGGTAACACTGAAGCTTTCTTT. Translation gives CASSQGQGGNTEAFF.

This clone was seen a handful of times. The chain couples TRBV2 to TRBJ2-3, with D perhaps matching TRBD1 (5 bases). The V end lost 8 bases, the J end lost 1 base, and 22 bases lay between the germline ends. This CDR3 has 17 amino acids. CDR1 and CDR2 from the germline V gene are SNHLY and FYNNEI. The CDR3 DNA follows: TGTGCCAGCCCTCCCCGGAGCAGGGATACTGGCACAGATACGCAGTATTTT. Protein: CASPPRSRDTGTDTQYF.

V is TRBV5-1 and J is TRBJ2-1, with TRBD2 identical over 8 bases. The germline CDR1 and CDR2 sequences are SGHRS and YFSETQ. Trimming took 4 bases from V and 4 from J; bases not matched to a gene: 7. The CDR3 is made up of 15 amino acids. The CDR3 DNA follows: TGCGCCAGCAGCCCCGTTAGCGGGGATTACAATGAGCAGTTCTTC. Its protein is CASSPVSGDYNEQFF.

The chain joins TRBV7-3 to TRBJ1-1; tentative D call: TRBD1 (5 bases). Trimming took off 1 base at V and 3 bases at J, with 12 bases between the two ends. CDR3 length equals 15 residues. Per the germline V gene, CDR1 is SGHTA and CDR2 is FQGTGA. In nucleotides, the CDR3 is TGTGCCAGCAGCTTAAGGGGCCCTGCGGACACTGAAGCTTTCTTT. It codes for CASSLRGPADTEAFF.

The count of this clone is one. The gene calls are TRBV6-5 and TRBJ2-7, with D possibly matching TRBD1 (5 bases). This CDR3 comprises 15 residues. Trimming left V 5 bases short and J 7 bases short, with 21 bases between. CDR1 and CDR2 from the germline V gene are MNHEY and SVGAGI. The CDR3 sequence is CASSTIWGGSWEQYF. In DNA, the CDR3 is TGTGCCAGCAGTACAATCTGGGGCGGTTCGTGGGAGCAGTACTTC.

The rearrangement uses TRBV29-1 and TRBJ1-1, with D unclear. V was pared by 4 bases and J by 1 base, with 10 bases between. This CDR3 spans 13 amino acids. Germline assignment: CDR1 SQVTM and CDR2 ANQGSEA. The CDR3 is CSVGRETNTEAFF. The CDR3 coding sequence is TGCAGCGTTGGTCGGGAGACGAACACTGAAGCTTTCTTT.

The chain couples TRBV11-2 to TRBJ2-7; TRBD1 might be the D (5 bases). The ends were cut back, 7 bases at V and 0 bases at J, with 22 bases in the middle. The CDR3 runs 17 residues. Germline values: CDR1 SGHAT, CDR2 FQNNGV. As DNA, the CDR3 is TGTGCCAGCAACCCAGGGCTAACTTACTTAAGCTCCTACGAGCAGTACTTC. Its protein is CASNPGLTYLSSYEQYF.

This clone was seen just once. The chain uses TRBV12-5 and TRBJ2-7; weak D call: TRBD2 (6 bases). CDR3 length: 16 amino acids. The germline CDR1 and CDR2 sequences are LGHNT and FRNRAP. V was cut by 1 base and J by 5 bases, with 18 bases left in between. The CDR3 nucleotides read TGTGCTAGTGGTTTGGCCGCCGGAGGGGTGAAGAACGAGCAGTACTTC. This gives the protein CASGLAAGGVKNEQYF.

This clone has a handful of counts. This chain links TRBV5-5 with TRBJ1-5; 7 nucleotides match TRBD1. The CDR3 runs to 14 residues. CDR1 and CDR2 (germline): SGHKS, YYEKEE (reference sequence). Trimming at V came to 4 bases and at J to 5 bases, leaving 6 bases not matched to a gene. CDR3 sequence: CASSPDRVYQPQHF. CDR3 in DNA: TGTGCCAGCAGCCCCGACAGGGTCTATCAGCCCCAGCATTTT.

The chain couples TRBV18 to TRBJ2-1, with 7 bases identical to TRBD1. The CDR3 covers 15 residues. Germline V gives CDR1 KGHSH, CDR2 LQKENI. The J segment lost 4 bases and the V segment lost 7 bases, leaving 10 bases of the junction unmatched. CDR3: CASFATGSKYNEQFF. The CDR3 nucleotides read TGTGCCAGCTTCGCGACAGGGTCGAAATACAATGAGCAGTTCTTC.

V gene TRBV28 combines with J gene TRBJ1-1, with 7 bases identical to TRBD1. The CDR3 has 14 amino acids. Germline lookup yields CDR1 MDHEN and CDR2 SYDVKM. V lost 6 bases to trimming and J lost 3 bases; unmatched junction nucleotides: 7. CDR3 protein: CASRDRQGHTEAFF. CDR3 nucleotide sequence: TGTGCCAGCAGGGACAGACAGGGACACACTGAAGCTTTCTTT.

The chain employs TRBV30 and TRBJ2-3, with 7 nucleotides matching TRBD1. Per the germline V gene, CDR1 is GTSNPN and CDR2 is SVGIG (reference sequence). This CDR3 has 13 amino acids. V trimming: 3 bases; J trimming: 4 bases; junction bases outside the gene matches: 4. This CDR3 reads CAWRKQGADTQYF. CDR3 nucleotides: TGTGCCTGGAGGAAGCAGGGGGCAGATACGCAGTATTTT.

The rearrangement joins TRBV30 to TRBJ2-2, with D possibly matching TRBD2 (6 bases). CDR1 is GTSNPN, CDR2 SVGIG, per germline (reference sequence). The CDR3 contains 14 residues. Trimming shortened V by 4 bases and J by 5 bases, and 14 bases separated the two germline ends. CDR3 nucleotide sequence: TGTGCCTGGAAGGGCGGGGTATGGACCGGGGAGCTGTTTTTT. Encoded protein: CAWKGGVWTGELFF.

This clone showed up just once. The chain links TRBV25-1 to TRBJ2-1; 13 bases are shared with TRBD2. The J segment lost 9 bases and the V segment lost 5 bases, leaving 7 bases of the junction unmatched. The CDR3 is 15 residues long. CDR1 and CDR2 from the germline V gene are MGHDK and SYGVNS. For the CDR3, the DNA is TGTGCCAGCAGTCCGGGACTAGCGGGAAATCGTGAGCAGTTCTTC. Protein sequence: CASSPGLAGNREQFF.

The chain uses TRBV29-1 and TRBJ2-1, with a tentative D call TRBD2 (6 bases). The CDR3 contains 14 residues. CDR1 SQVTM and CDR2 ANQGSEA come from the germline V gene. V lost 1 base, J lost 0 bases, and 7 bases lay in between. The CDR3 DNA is TGCAGCGTTGAAGGCGGGAACTCCTACAATGAGCAGTTCTTC. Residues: CSVEGGNSYNEQFF.

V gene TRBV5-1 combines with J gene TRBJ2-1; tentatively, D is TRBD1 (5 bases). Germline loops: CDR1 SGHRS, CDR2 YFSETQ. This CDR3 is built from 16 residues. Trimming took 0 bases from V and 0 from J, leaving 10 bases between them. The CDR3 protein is CASSLGPGHSYNEQFF. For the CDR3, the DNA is TGCGCCAGCAGCTTGGGGCCCGGACACTCCTACAATGAGCAGTTCTTC.

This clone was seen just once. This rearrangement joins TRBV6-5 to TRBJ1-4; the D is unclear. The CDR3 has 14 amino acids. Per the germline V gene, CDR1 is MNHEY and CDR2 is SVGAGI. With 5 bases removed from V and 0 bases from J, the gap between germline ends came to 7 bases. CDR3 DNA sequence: TGTGCCAGCAGTGTTATCGCAACTAATGAAAAACTGTTTTTT. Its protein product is CASSVIATNEKLFF.

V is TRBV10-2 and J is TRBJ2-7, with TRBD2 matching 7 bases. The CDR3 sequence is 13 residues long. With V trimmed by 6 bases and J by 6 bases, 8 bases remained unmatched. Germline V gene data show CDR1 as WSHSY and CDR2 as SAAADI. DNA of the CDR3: TGCGCCAGCAGGGGGAGGGGACCTCCCGAGCAGTACTTC. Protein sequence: CASRGRGPPEQYF.

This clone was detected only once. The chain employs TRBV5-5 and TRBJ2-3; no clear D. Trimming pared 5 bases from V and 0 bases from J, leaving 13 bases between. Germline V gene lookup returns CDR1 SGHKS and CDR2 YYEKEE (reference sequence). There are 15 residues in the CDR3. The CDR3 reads CASSSWAFSTDTQYF. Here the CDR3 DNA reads TGTGCCAGCAGTTCGTGGGCCTTCAGCACAGATACGCAGTATTTT. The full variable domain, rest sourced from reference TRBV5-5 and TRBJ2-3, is DAGVTQSPTHLIKTRGQQVTLRCSPISGHKSVSWYQQVLGQGPQFIFQYYEKEERGRGNFPDRFSARQFPNYSSELNVNALLLGDSALYLCASSSWAFSTDTQYFGPGTRLTVL.

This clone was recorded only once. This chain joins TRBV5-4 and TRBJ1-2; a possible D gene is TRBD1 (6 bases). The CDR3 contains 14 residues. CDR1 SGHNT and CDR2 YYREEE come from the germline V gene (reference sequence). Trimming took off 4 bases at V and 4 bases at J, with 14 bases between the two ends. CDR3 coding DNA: TGTGCCAGCAGCGCGGGGGGCTCCCCCTATGGCTACACCTTC. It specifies CASSAGGSPYGYTF.

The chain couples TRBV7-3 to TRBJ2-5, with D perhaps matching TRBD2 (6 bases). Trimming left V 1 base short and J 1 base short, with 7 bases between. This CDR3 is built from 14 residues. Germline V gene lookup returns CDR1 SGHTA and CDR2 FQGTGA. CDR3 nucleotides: TGTGCCAGCAGCTTAATGGGGGGCCAAGAGACCCAGTACTTC. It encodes CASSLMGGQETQYF.

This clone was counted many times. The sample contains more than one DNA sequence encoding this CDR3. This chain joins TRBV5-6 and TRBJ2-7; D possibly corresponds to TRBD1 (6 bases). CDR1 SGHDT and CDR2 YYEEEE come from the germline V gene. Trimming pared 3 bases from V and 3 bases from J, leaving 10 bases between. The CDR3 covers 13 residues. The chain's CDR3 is CASSSTGRYEQYF. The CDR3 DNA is TGTGCCAGCAGCTCGACAGGCCGCTACGAGCAGTACTTC.

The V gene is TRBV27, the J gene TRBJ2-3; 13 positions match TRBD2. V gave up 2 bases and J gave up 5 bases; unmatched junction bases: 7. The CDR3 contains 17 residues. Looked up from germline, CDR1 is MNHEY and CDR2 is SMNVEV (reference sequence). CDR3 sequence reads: CASSLQLLAGGRDTQYF. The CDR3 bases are TGTGCCAGCAGTTTACAACTACTAGCGGGGGGGCGAGATACGCAGTATTTT.

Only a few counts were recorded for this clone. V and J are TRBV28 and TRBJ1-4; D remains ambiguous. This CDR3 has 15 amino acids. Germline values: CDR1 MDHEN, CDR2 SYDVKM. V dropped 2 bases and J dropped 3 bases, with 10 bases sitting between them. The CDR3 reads CASSLTGRANEKLFF. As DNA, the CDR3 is TGTGCCAGCAGTTTAACTGGGAGGGCTAATGAAAAACTGTTTTTT.